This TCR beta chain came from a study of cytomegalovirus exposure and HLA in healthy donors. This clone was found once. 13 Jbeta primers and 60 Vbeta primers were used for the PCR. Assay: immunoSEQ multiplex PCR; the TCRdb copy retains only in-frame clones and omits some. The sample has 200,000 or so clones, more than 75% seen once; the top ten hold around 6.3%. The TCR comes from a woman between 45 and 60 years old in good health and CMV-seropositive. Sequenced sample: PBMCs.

For the CDR3, the DNA is TGTGCCAGCCGCGGCCCGGGGGATACGCAGTATTTT. This gives the protein CASRGPGDTQYF. The chain links TRBV28 to TRBJ2-3, with D maybe TRBD2 (5 bases). CDR1 and CDR2 from the germline V gene are MDHEN and SYDVKM. The V and J ends lost 8 bases and 6 bases respectively, with 12 bases between them. This CDR3 has 12 residues.